Ten or more counts support the clone carrying this T cell receptor beta chain. RNA transcripts provided the template for amplifying TCR beta CDR3 regions. HTBI primers served in a first-round RT-PCR, which a second-round multiplex PCR followed. TCRdb reprocessed the multiplex PCR reads via MiXCR and lists one record per CDR3 protein. The sample carries roughly 500,000 distinct CDR3 sequences, about an eighth recorded once. This entry comes from a study of Graves' ophthalmopathy and Graves' hyperthyroidism. The CDR3 is 15 residues long. Per germline, CDR1 SGHTA and CDR2 FQGNSA. Deletions cut 2 bases from V and 2 bases from J, with 13 bases between.

The sequence derives from a woman aged 25-40 years with Graves' ophthalmopathy. The J gene is TRBJ2-7, the V gene TRBV7-2; D uncertain. The sequenced sample consisted of blood. The CDR3 protein is CASSLSWVPTYEQYF. CDR3 coding DNA: TGTGCCAGCAGCTTAAGTTGGGTTCCGACCTACGAGCAGTACTTC.